These 23 T cell receptor beta chains were all obtained from the same sample, sequenced in a study of graft-versus-host responses after intestinal transplantation (dated by TCRdb to the early 2020s). The time point label corresponds to: cells obtained before transplantation from donor or recipient. No antigens are known for them. Library creation used the immunoSEQ multiplex PCR assay. TCRdb's version of the immuneACCESS table is confined to in-frame rearrangements and falls short of the full clone set. An unresolved V gene accounts for under half of the shortfall where checked; the remainder is of unknown origin. Present in this sample are 90,000 to 120,000 clones, about nine tenths of which were seen just once. Less than 0.8% of the sample is taken by the ten largest. Sequencing was performed on unstimulated CD4+ T cells sorted from spleen or lymph node cells, taken before transplant. These receptor sequences come from a human donor who was the organ donor for an intestinal transplant.

J is TRBJ1-5 and V is TRBV23-1; tentatively, D is TRBD1 (5 bases). TRBV23-1 is an ORF for which the function is uncertain. The CDR3 is 18 residues long. V lost 0 bases, J lost 4 bases, and 19 bases lay in between. The CDR3: CASSQSCLGVSFNQPQHF. The CDR3 coding sequence is TGCGCCAGCAGTCAATCGTGTCTAGGGGTCTCCTTTAATCAGCCCCAGCATTTT.

The chain joins TRBV10-3 to TRBJ2-1; 9 positions agree with TRBD2. The germline V gene has CDR1 ENHRY and CDR2 SYGVKD. The CDR3 is 13 residues long. Trimming removed 7 bases from V and 8 bases from J; junction bases left unmatched: 6. The CDR3 loop reads CAITASGTHEQFF. CDR3 sequence (DNA): TGTGCCATCACGGCTAGCGGGACTCATGAGCAGTTCTTC.

The V call is TRBV6-4, the J call TRBJ2-1; 7 bases map to TRBD1. The V gene end was trimmed by 7 bases and the J gene end by 13 bases; junction bases not matched to a gene: 13. Germline CDR1 and CDR2: MRHNA and SNTAGT. The CDR3 is 13 amino acids. CDR3 nucleotide sequence: TGTGCCAGCACATGGGACAGAGCTTGGGGACAGTTCTTC. Residues: CASTWDRAWGQFF.

This chain connects TRBV11-3 to TRBJ1-6; D call uncertain. Germline V lookup: CDR1 SGHNT, CDR2 YENEEA. CDR3 size: 14 residues. V gave up 4 bases and J gave up 7 bases, with 11 bases separating them. CDR3 in DNA: TGTGCCAGCAGCTCTAGGGCAGGAAATTCACCCCTCCACTTT. It codes for CASSSRAGNSPLHF.

This chain uses TRBV7-9 with TRBJ2-2; TRBD2 might be the D (6 bases). This CDR3 is built from 16 residues. The V end was cut by 5 bases, the J end by 2 bases, with 15 bases between. Per germline, CDR1 SEHNR and CDR2 FQNEAQ (reference sequence). The DNA for the CDR3 is TGTGCCAGCAGCCGCCGGGACTCTATCAACACCGGGGAGCTGTTTTTT. Its translation: CASSRRDSINTGELFF.

The V and J genes are TRBV18 and TRBJ2-7; 7 bases are a match to TRBD2. CDR1 is KGHSH, CDR2 LQKENI, per germline. V shed 3 bases and J 3 bases; nucleotides not matched to a gene: 8. The CDR3 totals 15 residues. This CDR3 is CASSPNLAESYEQYF. CDR3 coding DNA: TGTGCCAGCTCACCCAACCTAGCGGAGAGCTACGAGCAGTACTTC.

V and J are TRBV9 and TRBJ1-1; perhaps TRBD1 as D (5 bases). The CDR3 covers 15 residues. The germline gives CDR1 SGDLS, CDR2 YYNGEE. V gave up 2 bases and J gave up 3 bases, with 14 bases separating them. This CDR3 is CASSVRAQGDTEAFF. The CDR3 DNA is TGTGCCAGCAGCGTCCGGGCCCAGGGAGACACTGAAGCTTTCTTT.

V and J are TRBV6-1 and TRBJ2-1; the match to TRBD1 covers 9 bases. Germline trimming cut 6 bases from V and 8 bases from J; bases unmatched to any gene: 8. Germline CDR1 MNHNS, CDR2 SASEGT. This CDR3 is 14 amino acids long. The CDR3 protein is CASRQGTGLDEQFF. CDR3 in DNA: TGTGCCAGCAGGCAGGGGACAGGGCTCGATGAGCAGTTCTTC.

This clone has just a few counts. The chain carries TRBV5-1 and TRBJ1-3; D perhaps matches TRBD1 (5 bases). V dropped 4 bases and J dropped 2 bases, with 16 bases sitting between them. Germline V gene data show CDR1 as SGHRS and CDR2 as YFSETQ. The CDR3 has 16 amino acids. CDR3 nucleotides: TGCGCCAGCAGCCCAAACGTGGGGGGGACTGGAAACACCATATATTTT. Residues: CASSPNVGGTGNTIYF.

V usage is TRBV19 and J usage is TRBJ1-1; D not certain. Trimming took 3 bases from V and 0 from J, leaving 8 bases between them. CDR3 length: 14 amino acids. Germline values: CDR1 LNHDA, CDR2 SQIVND (reference sequence). CDR3 sequence (DNA): TGTGCCAGTAGTATGTCCAGGTTGAACACTGAAGCTTTCTTT. Protein sequence: CASSMSRLNTEAFF.

This chain links TRBV5-1 with TRBJ2-4; 9 bases are shared with TRBD1. Germline CDR1 reads SGHRS; CDR2 reads YFSETQ. This CDR3 comprises 20 residues. V was clipped by 2 bases and J by 2 bases; unmatched bases: 17. The CDR3 region is CASSLWSPPKQGASKNIQYF. The CDR3 DNA reads as TGCGCCAGCAGCTTATGGAGTCCCCCGAAACAGGGGGCTTCCAAAAACATTCAGTACTTC.

The chain has TRBV6-1 and TRBJ2-7, with D tentatively TRBD1 (5 bases). From germline, CDR1 is MNHNS and CDR2 SASEGT. The CDR3 extends over 13 amino acids. The V and J ends lost 2 bases and 3 bases respectively, with 8 bases between them. The CDR3 DNA follows: TGTGCCAGCAGTGAAACCAGGGTCTACGAGCAGTACTTC. Protein sequence: CASSETRVYEQYF.

The chain uses TRBV6-6 and TRBJ1-5; D remains ambiguous. Per the germline V gene, CDR1 is MNHNY and CDR2 is SVGAGI (reference sequence). V was trimmed by 5 bases and J by 1 base, leaving 6 bases between them. The CDR3 loop spans 13 amino acids. Here the CDR3 DNA reads TGTGCCAGCAGTACTAACAGCAATCAGCCCCAGCATTTT. Protein product: CASSTNSNQPQHF.

This sequence joins TRBV29-1 and TRBJ2-3; D might be TRBD2 (5 bases). The germline V gene encodes CDR1 SQVTM and CDR2 ANQGSEA. Trimming cost V 5 bases and J 5 bases, with 14 bases left between them. The CDR3 spans 13 residues. The CDR3 here is CSVRLLREDTQYF. The CDR3 DNA reads as TGCAGCGTTAGACTTCTACGGGAAGATACGCAGTATTTT.

This chain joins TRBV6-6 and TRBJ1-6; 7 bases are a match to TRBD1. V gave up 6 bases and J gave up 5 bases; unmatched junction bases: 1. Germline CDR1 and CDR2: MNHNY and SVGAGI (reference sequence). This CDR3 contains 13 residues. CDR3 loop: CASRQGNNSPLHF. CDR3 bases: TGTGCCAGCAGACAGGGGAATAATTCACCCCTCCACTTT.

V gene TRBV4-1 combines with J gene TRBJ2-1; D unresolved. The CDR3 extends over 15 amino acids. Trimming took 6 bases from V and 0 from J, leaving 12 bases between them. Per the germline V gene, CDR1 is MGHRA and CDR2 is YSYEKL. The CDR3 DNA is TGCGCCAGCAGTCTAAGTCAGGCCTCCTACAATGAGCAGTTCTTC. It yields the protein CASSLSQASYNEQFF.

The chain links TRBV10-2 to TRBJ2-7; 8 bases agree with TRBD2. From germline, CDR1 is WSHSY and CDR2 SAAADI. The CDR3 sequence is 14 residues long. J gave up 4 bases and V 2 bases, and 4 bases lay outside the gene matches. The CDR3 spells CASSERGGQYEQYF. In nucleotides, the CDR3 is TGCGCCAGCAGTGAGCGGGGGGGCCAATACGAGCAGTACTTC.

The chain joins TRBV19 to TRBJ2-3, with 13 nucleotides matching TRBD2. Germline V gene sequence: CDR1 LNHDA, CDR2 SQIVND (reference sequence). The CDR3 contains 16 residues. Trimming at V came to 7 bases and at J to 5 bases, leaving 9 bases not matched to a gene. CDR3 nucleotide sequence: TGTGCCAGTACCCCATCAGGACTAGCGGGAGTAGATACGCAGTATTTT. Encoded protein: CASTPSGLAGVDTQYF.

The genes are TRBV5-4 and TRBJ2-5; 8 positions match TRBD1. Germline CDR1 SGHNT, CDR2 YYREEE (reference sequence). J lost 5 bases, V lost 5 bases, and 5 bases had no gene match. The CDR3 is 13 residues long. In DNA form, the CDR3 reads TGTGCCAGCAGTACGAGGGACAGGGAGACCCAGTACTTC. Its protein is CASSTRDRETQYF.

This clone was observed a handful of times. This chain joins TRBV18 and TRBJ1-3; no reliable D call. Germline V CDR1 and CDR2: KGHSH, LQKENI. V gave up 1 base and J gave up 0 bases, with 4 bases separating them. The CDR3 extends over 14 amino acids. This CDR3 is CASSPQRSGNTIYF. The CDR3 coding sequence is TGTGCCAGCTCACCACAGCGCTCTGGAAACACCATATATTTT.

The V and J genes are TRBV11-2 and TRBJ1-4; TRBD1 matches at 8 bases. V trimming: 5 bases; J trimming: 6 bases; junction bases outside the gene matches: 8. CDR1 and CDR2 from the germline V gene are SGHAT and FQNNGV. The CDR3 runs 15 residues. CDR3: CASSPWTGKDEKLFF. CDR3 nucleotides: TGTGCCAGCAGCCCCTGGACAGGGAAAGATGAAAAACTGTTTTTT.

The chain joins TRBV18 to TRBJ1-1; no reliable D call. CDR1 KGHSH and CDR2 LQKENI come from the germline V gene. The CDR3 loop spans 15 amino acids. V was cut by 1 base and J by 3 bases, with 12 bases left in between. The CDR3 reads CASSPLPRLDTEAFF. Written as DNA, the CDR3 is TGTGCCAGCTCACCACTACCACGGTTGGACACTGAAGCTTTCTTT.

The table lists this clone with a few counts. The V call is TRBV27, the J call TRBJ2-1; possibly TRBD2 for D (6 bases). This CDR3 has 14 residues. V was shortened by 6 bases and J by 7 bases, with 16 bases between the two germline ends. Looked up from germline, CDR1 is MNHEY and CDR2 is SMNVEV (reference sequence). The CDR3 nucleotides read TGTGCCAGCAGAGGAGGGACTTCGGGTAATGAGCAGTTCTTC. It translates to CASRGGTSGNEQFF.